These 16 T cell receptor beta chains were sequenced from one sample in a study of T cells in Graves' hyperthyroidism and ophthalmopathy. The CDR3 regions of TCR beta were amplified from RNA transcripts. Carried out on the TCR CDR3, a first-round RT-PCR used the HTBI primer set. TCRdb called the multiplex PCR reads again in MiXCR, with one record for every CDR3 protein. The data contain around 600,000 distinct CDR3 sequences, approximately 14% of them seen just once; the ten biggest clones take up approximately 7%. The material sequenced was blood. These receptors came from a woman in her 30s with Graves' hyperthyroidism.

CDR3: CSVEDTRRGISYEQYF. The CDR3 DNA sequence: TGCAGCGTTGAGGACACCCGGAGGGGGATTTCCTACGAGCAGTACTTC. This chain uses TRBV29-1 with TRBJ2-7; either TRBD1 or TRBD2 may supply D (6 bases each). This CDR3 has 16 amino acids. V gave up 3 bases and J gave up 1 base, with 19 bases separating them. Germline loops: CDR1 SQVTM, CDR2 ANQGSEA.

The chain recombines TRBV7-9 with TRBJ1-1; D is undetermined. Trimming left V 1 base short and J 1 base short, with 16 bases between. The CDR3 length is 17 residues. Germline assignment: CDR1 SEHNR and CDR2 FQNEAQ (reference sequence). The CDR3 bases are TGTGCCAGCAGCTTAGGTGGACGGAAAGATTGGAACACTGAAGCTTTCTTT. It encodes CASSLGGRKDWNTEAFF.

This clonotype has at least ten counts. This chain uses TRBV6-1 with TRBJ1-2; D unclear. V lost 6 bases and J 0 bases, leaving 20 bases between the germline ends. The germline V gene has CDR1 MNHNS and CDR2 SASEGT. CDR3 size: 17 residues. The CDR3 DNA is TGTGCCAGCAGCCGTATGACCCCGCTTGACGCTAACTATGGCTACACCTTC. As protein: CASSRMTPLDANYGYTF.

This clonotype was counted a few times. The genes are TRBV10-3 and TRBJ1-2; D gene uncertain. CDR1 and CDR2 (germline): ENHRY, SYGVKD. Trimming left V 4 bases short and J 3 bases short, with 12 bases between. The CDR3 loop spans 14 amino acids. The CDR3 DNA reads TGTGCCATCAGTGCTGGGGATCGGGACTATGGCTACACCTTC. As protein: CAISAGDRDYGYTF.

This clonotype has ten or more counts. The chain carries TRBV30 and TRBJ2-7; 8 nucleotides agree with TRBD1. CDR3 length: 14 amino acids. CDR1 is GTSNPN, CDR2 SVGIG, per germline (reference sequence). V was pared by 1 base and J by 7 bases, with 9 bases of the junction left unmatched. For the CDR3, the DNA is TGTGCCTGGAGTGAACAGGGGGGATTTCGGGAGCAGTACTTC. The encoded protein is CAWSEQGGFREQYF.

This clonotype was observed a handful of times. The chain combines TRBV24-1 with TRBJ1-4; D not certain. This CDR3 has 13 residues. Germline loops: CDR1 KGHDR, CDR2 SFDVKD. V shed 2 bases and J shed 5 bases, with 5 bases lying between them. The CDR3 reads CATSDSQNEKLFF. The CDR3 nucleotides are TGTGCCACCAGTGATTCACAGAATGAAAAACTGTTTTTT.

This clonotype was observed a handful of times. This chain links TRBV13 with TRBJ2-3, with 7 bases that match TRBD2. The CDR3 is made up of 17 amino acids. The V gene's germline CDR1 is PRHDT and CDR2 FYEKMQ (reference sequence). V lost 1 base to trimming and J lost 6 bases; unmatched junction nucleotides: 13. The CDR3, as DNA: TGTGCCAGCAGCTTAGTTCCTAGCGGAATCGCTGGCGATACGCAGTATTTT. Translation: CASSLVPSGIAGDTQYF. Combining the CDR3 with reference TRBV13 and TRBJ2-3 gives the whole variable domain AAGVIQSPRHLIKEKRETATLKCYPIPRHDTVYWYQQGPGQDPQFLISFYEKMQSDKGSIPDRFSAQQFSDYHSELNMSSLELGDSALYFCASSLVPSGIAGDTQYFGPGTRLTVL.

This clonotype was picked up many times. The rearrangement uses TRBV12-3 or TRBV12-4 and TRBJ1-5; D might be TRBD1 (5 bases). The CDR3 sequence is 16 residues long. Trimming took off 6 bases at V and 0 bases at J, with 15 bases between the two ends. CDR3 DNA: TGTGCCAGCAGCCCGGGACGGATAAGTAGCAATCAGCCCCAGCATTTT. It yields the protein CASSPGRISSNQPQHF.

This clonotype was observed at least ten times. The rearrangement uses TRBV7-2 and TRBJ1-6; 9 nucleotides agree with TRBD1. The V gene end was trimmed by 5 bases and the J gene end by 8 bases; junction bases not matched to a gene: 7. Germline V gives CDR1 SGHTA, CDR2 FQGNSA. The CDR3 is 15 residues long. The CDR3 region is CASSPVGQGYSPLHF. The DNA of the CDR3 is TGTGCCAGCAGCCCCGTGGGACAGGGTTATTCACCCCTCCACTTT.

This clonotype was seen many times. The DNA for the CDR3 is TGTGCCAGCAGCCCCAGACTAGCTATACGCGATACGCAGTATTTT. Encoded protein: CASSPRLAIRDTQYF. The V gene is TRBV7-2, the J gene TRBJ2-3; 7 nucleotides match TRBD2. Per the germline V gene, CDR1 is SGHTA and CDR2 is FQGNSA. The CDR3 loop spans 15 amino acids. With 5 bases clipped from V and 6 bases from J, the junction kept 11 bases outside the gene matches.

This clonotype was counted many times. This chain connects TRBV6-2 or TRBV6-3 to TRBJ2-3; D gene ambiguous. Germline V gene data show CDR1 as MNHEY and CDR2 as SVGEGT. V dropped 2 bases and J dropped 2 bases, with 5 bases sitting between them. The CDR3 has 13 amino acids. The CDR3 bases are TGTGCCAGCAGTTACCAAGACACAGATACGCAGTATTTT. This sequence encodes CASSYQDTDTQYF.

This clonotype was seen more than once but under ten times. The CDR3 DNA is TGTGCCAGCAGCCTCGGACTAGCGGGGACGTATGAGCAGTTCTTC. This translates into CASSLGLAGTYEQFF. The chain combines TRBV7-9 with TRBJ2-1, with 12 nucleotides matching TRBD2. Trimming took 5 bases from V and 8 from J; bases not matched to a gene: 7. In germline, CDR1 is SEHNR, CDR2 FQNEAQ (reference sequence). The length of the CDR3 is 15 residues. Together with reference TRBV7-9 and TRBJ2-1, the CDR3 gives the full variable domain: DTGVSQNPRHKITKRGQNVTFRCDPISEHNRLYWYRQTLGQGPEFLTYFQNEAQLEKSRLLSDRFSAERPKGSFSTLEIQRTEQGDSAMYLCASSLGLAGTYEQFFGPGTRLTVL.

This clonotype was counted ten times or more. This chain uses TRBV3-1 with TRBJ2-1; no definite D call. The CDR3 is 17 residues long. V was clipped by 0 bases and J by 2 bases, with 14 bases between them. Germline CDR1 reads LGHDT; CDR2 reads YNNKEL (reference sequence). The CDR3 DNA reads as TGTGCCAGCAGCCAAGATATAGGGCAGGCACCCTACAATGAGCAGTTCTTC. Translated, it gives CASSQDIGQAPYNEQFF.

This clonotype was detected ten times or more. This sequence joins TRBV3-1 and TRBJ1-2; D unclear. The CDR3 length is 13 residues. Per germline, CDR1 LGHDT and CDR2 YNNKEL (reference sequence). The germline V and J ends were trimmed by 5 bases and 1 base, with 8 bases remaining between them. CDR3 sequence reads: CASSSRDNYGYTF. The CDR3, as DNA: TGTGCCAGCAGCTCAAGGGATAACTATGGCTACACCTTC.

This clonotype was counted at least ten times. The chain has TRBV20-1 and TRBJ2-7; 8 nucleotides align to TRBD2. The length of the CDR3 is 15 residues. Germline trimming cut 1 base from V and 4 bases from J; bases unmatched to any gene: 9. CDR1 and CDR2 (germline): DFQATT, SNEGSKA (reference sequence). The CDR3 is CSARASGSPGYEQYF. CDR3 in DNA: TGCAGTGCTAGAGCAAGCGGGAGCCCCGGGTACGAGCAGTACTTC.

The rearrangement links TRBV29-1 to TRBJ2-5; no reliable D call. V lost 4 bases and J lost 1, with 4 bases in between. The CDR3 has 11 amino acids. Germline-derived CDR1 and CDR2 are SQVTM and ANQGSEA. The CDR3 spells CSVATQETQYF. For the CDR3, the DNA is TGCAGCGTTGCCACCCAAGAGACCCAGTACTTC.